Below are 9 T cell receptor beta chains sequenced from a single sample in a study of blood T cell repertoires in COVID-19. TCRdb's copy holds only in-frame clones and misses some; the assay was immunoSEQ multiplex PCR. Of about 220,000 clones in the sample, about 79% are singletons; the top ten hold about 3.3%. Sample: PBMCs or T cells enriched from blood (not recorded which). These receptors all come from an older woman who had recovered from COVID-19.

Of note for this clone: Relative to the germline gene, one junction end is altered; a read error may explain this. CDR3 coding DNA: TGTGCCAGCAGCCAGTCGGAGGCACCCGGGCACTTC. Translation gives CASSQSEAPGHF. The V gene is TRBV3-1 (or the pseudogene TRBV3-2), the J gene TRBJ2-5, with D maybe TRBD2 (5 bases). This CDR3 is built from 12 residues. Germline V gives CDR1 LGHDT, CDR2 YNNKEL (reference sequence).

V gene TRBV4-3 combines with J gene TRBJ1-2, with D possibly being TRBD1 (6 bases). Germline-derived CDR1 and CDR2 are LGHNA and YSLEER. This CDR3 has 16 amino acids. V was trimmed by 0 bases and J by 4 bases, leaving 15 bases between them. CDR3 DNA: TGCGCCAGCAGCCAAGATACGCAGGGGAGTATCTATGGCTACACCTTC. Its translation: CASSQDTQGSIYGYTF.

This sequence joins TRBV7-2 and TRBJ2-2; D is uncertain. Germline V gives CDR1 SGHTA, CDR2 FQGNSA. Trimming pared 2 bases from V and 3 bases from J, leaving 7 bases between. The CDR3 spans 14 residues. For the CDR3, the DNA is TGTGCCAGCAGCTTAAAACTGTACACCGGGGAGCTGTTTTTT. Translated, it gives CASSLKLYTGELFF.

The CDR3: CASSRLAAYEQYF. DNA of the CDR3: TGTGCCAGCAGTAGACTAGCCGCCTACGAGCAGTACTTC. The chain couples TRBV6-5 to TRBJ2-7; 7 nucleotides align to TRBD2. The trim removed 5 bases at V and 2 bases at J, leaving 3 bases unmatched. Germline V gene sequence: CDR1 MNHEY, CDR2 SVGAGI. This CDR3 region has 13 residues.

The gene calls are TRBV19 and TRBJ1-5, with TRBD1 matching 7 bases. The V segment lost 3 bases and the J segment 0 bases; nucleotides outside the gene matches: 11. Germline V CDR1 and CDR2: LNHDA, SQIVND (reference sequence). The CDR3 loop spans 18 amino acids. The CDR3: CASSIPEGAASSNQPQHF. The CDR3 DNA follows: TGTGCCAGTAGTATCCCAGAGGGGGCGGCCAGTAGCAATCAGCCCCAGCATTTT.

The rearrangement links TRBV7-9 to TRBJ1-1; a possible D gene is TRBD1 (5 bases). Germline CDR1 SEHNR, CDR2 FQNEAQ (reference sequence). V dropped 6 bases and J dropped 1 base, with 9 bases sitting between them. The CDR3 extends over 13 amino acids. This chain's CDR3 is CASSGAWNTEAFF. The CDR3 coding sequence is TGTGCCAGCAGTGGGGCATGGAACACTGAAGCTTTCTTT.

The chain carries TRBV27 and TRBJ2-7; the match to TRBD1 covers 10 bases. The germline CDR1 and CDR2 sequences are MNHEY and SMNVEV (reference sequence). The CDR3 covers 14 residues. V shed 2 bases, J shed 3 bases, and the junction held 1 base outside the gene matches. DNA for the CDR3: TGTGCCAGCAGTTTAGGGGACAGGGGCTACGAGCAGTACTTC. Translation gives CASSLGDRGYEQYF.

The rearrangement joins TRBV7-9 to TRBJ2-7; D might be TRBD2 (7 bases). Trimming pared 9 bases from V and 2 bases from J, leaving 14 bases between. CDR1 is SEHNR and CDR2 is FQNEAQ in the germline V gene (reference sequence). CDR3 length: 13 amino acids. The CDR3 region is CARRGGPAYEQYF. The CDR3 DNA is TGTGCCAGGAGGGGGGGGCCCGCCTACGAGCAGTACTTC.

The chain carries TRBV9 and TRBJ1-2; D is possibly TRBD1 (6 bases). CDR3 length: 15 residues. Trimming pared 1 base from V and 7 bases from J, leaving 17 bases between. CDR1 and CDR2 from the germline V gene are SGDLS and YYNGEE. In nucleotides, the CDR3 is TGTGCCAGCAGCGTATTGGCAGGGGAAGGAGGTGGCTACACCTTC. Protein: CASSVLAGEGGGYTF.